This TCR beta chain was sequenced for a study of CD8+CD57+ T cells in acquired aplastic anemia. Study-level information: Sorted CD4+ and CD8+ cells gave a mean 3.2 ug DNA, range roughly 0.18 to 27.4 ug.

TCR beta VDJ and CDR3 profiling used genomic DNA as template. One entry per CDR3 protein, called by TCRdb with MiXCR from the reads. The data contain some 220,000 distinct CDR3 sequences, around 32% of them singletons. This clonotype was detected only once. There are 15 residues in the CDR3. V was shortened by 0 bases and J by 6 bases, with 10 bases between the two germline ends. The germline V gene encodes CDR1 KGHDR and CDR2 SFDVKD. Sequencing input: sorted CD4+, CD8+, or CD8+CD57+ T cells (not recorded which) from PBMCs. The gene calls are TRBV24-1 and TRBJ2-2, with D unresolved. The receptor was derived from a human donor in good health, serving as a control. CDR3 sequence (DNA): TGTGCCACCAGTGATTTGTTCGAGACATCCGGGGAGCTGTTTTTT. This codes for CATSDLFETSGELFF.